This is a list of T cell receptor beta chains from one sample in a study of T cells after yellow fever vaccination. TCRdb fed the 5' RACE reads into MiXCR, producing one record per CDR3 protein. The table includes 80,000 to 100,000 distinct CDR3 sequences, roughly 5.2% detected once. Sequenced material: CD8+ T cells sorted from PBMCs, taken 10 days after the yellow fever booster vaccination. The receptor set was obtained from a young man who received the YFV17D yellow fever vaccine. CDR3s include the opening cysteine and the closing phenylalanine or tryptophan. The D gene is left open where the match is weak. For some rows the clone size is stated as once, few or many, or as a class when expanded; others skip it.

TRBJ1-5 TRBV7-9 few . TGTGCCAGCAGCTTAGTTGGCGTTCAGCCCCAGCATTTT CASSLVGVQPQHF
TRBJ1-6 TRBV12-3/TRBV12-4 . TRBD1 TGTGCCAGCAGTTTCCGGGACAGGAAATATTCACCCCTCCACTTT CASSFRDRKYSPLHF
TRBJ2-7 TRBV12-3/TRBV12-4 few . TGTGCCAGCAGTTTGGCTAACTACGAGCAGTACTTC CASSLANYEQYF
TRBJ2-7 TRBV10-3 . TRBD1 TGTGCCGCAAGGACAGGACACGAGCAGTACTTC CAARTGHEQYF
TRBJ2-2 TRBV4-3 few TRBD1 TGCGCCAGCAGCCAAGAAGATAGGACAGGGGAGACCGGGGAGCTGTTTTTT CASSQEDRTGETGELFF
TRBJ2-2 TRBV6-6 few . TGTGCCAGCAGTTACTCGACAGGGAGGCACACCGGGGAGCTGTTTTTT CASSYSTGRHTGELFF
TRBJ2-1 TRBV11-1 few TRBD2 TGTGCCAGCAGCTACGGGACTAGCGGGTACAATGAGCAGTTCTTC CASSYGTSGYNEQFF
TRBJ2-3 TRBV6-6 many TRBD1 TGTGCCAGCAGTTACTTTCACAGGGGGGGCACAGATACGCAGTATTTT CASSYFHRGGTDTQYF
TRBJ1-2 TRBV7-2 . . TGTGCCAGCTGCTTAGCGGGCGGAAAGCACTCAAACTATGGCTACACCTTC CASCLAGGKHSNYGYTF
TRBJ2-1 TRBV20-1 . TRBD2 TGCAGTGCTAGAGATTCCGGGGGGGGCAATGAGCAGTTCTTC CSARDSGGGNEQFF
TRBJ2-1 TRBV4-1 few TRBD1 TGCGCCAGCAGCCAACTCGACAGGGGGGGTTACAATGAGCAGTTCTTC CASSQLDRGGYNEQFF
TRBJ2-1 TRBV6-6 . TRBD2 TGTGCCAGCATAAGCGGGGGTGAACCTTACAATGAGCAGTTCTTC CASISGGEPYNEQFF
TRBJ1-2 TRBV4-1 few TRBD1 TGCGCCAGCAGCCAATCGGGACAGATGAATGGCTACACCTTC CASSQSGQMNGYTF
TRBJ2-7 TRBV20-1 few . TGCAGTGCCCCTAGTGTGGGAACCTACGAGCAGTACTTC CSAPSVGTYEQYF
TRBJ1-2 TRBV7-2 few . TGTGCCAGCAGCCTAAATCAGGACTATGGCTACACCTTC CASSLNQDYGYTF
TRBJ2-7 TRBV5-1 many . TGCGCCAGCAGCTTGGTTCCCCGCGAGGGTTGGAGCGAGCAGTACTTC CASSLVPREGWSEQYF
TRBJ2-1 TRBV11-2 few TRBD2 TGTGCCAGCAGCTTAGACACTAGCGGGGGGGGTAGGGATGAGCAGTTCTTC CASSLDTSGGGRDEQFF
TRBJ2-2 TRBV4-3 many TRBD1 TGCGCCAGCAGCCAAGATCAGGGCAGGGGGACCGGGGAGCTGTTTTTT CASSQDQGRGTGELFF
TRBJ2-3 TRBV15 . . TGTGCCACCACCTTTACTAGCACAGATACGCAGTATTTT CATTFTSTDTQYF
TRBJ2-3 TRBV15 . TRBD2 TGTGCCACCCGACCGGGGGGGCTCACAGATACGCAGTATTTT CATRPGGLTDTQYF
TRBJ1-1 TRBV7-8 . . TGTGCCAGCAGCCCCGGGACAAACATGAACACTGAAGCTTTCTTT CASSPGTNMNTEAFF
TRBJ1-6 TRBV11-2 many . TGTGCCAGCAGCTTAGACAGGGTTTTCTCACCCCTCCACTTT CASSLDRVFSPLHF
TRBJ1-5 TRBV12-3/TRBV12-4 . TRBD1 TGTGCCAGCGCAACAGGGGGAAGTCAGCCCCAGCATTTT CASATGGSQPQHF
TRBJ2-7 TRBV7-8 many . TGTGCCAGCAGCTTAGCGGCCGGGGGCATATCGTGGGAGCAGTACTTC CASSLAAGGISWEQYF
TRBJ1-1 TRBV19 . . TGTGCCAGTAGTGGGATGGCCGCTGAAGCTTTCTTT CASSGMAAEAFF
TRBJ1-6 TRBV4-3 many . TGCGCCAGCAGCCAAAGTTCCCGTTTTGTATCTTCACCCCTCCACTTT CASSQSSRFVSSPLHF
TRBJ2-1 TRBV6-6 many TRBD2 TGTGCCAGCAGTTACGCGGGGGGGCGGAGTGAGCAGTTCTTC CASSYAGGRSEQFF
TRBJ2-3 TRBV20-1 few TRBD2 TGCAGTGCCAAATCTTGGCGGGGGGGCCAAAGTCTCACAGATACGCAGTATTTT CSAKSWRGGQSLTDTQYF
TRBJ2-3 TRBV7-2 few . TGTGCCAGCAGCTTAGCGCGGGTCAGGGGATTGACAGATACGCAGTATTTT CASSLARVRGLTDTQYF
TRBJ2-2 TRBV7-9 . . TGTGCCAGCCAGACAGGGAACACCGGGGAGCTGTTTTTT CASQTGNTGELFF
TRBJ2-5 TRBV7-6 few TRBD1 TGTGCCAGCAGCATGACAGGGCCGGGGACCCAGTACTTC CASSMTGPGTQYF
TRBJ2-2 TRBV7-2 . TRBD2 TGTGCCAGCAGCCCAAGACTAGCGAGAACCGGGGAGCTGTTTTTT CASSPRLARTGELFF
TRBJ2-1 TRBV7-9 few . TGTGCCAGCAGCCCGGCCAGCAATGAGCAGTTCTTC CASSPASNEQFF
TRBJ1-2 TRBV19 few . TGTGCCAGTAGTGACCTCACCGACCTTGGCTACACCTTC CASSDLTDLGYTF
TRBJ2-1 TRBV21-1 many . TGTGCCAGCAGCAAAGTAGGACTAGCGGGGGGGCTCGTATACAATGAGCAGTTCTTC CASSKVGLAGGLVYNEQFF
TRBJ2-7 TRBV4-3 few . TGCGCCAGCAGCCAAGATTCGGAGTCCTACTACGAGCAGTACTTC CASSQDSESYYEQYF
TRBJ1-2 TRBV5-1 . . TGCGCCAGCAGCCAAGCTAGGACCTATGGCTACACCTTC CASSQARTYGYTF
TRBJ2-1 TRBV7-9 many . TGTGCCAGCAGCTTAAATCCGGGCAATGAGCAGTTCTTC CASSLNPGNEQFF
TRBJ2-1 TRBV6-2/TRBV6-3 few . TGTGCCAGCAGTTACAGGTCTCCTTCCTACAATGAGCAGTTCTTC CASSYRSPSYNEQFF
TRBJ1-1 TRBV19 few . TGTGCCAGTAGCCTCACCCCAGGGAATACTGAAGCTTTCTTT CASSLTPGNTEAFF
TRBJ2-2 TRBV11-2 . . TGTGCCAGCAGCTGGTTACACGGGGAGCTGTTTTTT CASSWLHGELFF
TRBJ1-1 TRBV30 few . TGTGCCTGGAGTGTGGCCCGGGACTACGAGAACACTGAAGCTTTCTTT CAWSVARDYENTEAFF
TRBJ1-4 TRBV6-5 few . TGTGCCAGCAGTTATTCCCCAGGCTCTGCTAATGAAAAACTGTTTTTT CASSYSPGSANEKLFF
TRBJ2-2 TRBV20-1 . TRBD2 TGCAGTGCTAGAGCTGCGGGGGTGAACACCGGGGAGCTGTTTTTT CSARAAGVNTGELFF
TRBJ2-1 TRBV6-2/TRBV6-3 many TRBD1 TGTGCCAGCAGTCTTGGGACAGGGGGCTACAATGAGCAGTTCTTC CASSLGTGGYNEQFF
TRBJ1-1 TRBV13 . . TGTGCCAGCAGCTGGGTTCGGGGAGAAGCTTTCTTT CASSWVRGEAFF
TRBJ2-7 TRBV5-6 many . TGTGCCAGCAGCTTTGATCCGGGACACTCCCCCTACGAGCAGTACTTC CASSFDPGHSPYEQYF
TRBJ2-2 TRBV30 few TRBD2 TGTGCCTGGATGGGGGGGAACCAGCCCCGCACCGGGGAGCTGTTTTTT CAWMGGNQPRTGELFF
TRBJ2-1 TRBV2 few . TGTGCCAGCAGTGGAGGCACCTACAATGAGCAGTTCTTC CASSGGTYNEQFF
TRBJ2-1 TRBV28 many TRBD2 TGTGCCAGCAGTTTTCTAGCGGGAGGTTTGGGTGAGCAGTTCTTC CASSFLAGGLGEQFF
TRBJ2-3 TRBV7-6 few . TGTGCCAGCAGCACGGGGACAGATACGCAGTATTTT CASSTGTDTQYF
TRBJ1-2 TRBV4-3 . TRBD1 TGCGCCAGCAGCCAAATGACAGGGCGCGGCTACACCTTC CASSQMTGRGYTF
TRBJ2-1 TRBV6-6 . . TGTGCCAGCAGTTTTGGGCCAGGGTCCTACAATGAGCAGTTCTTC CASSFGPGSYNEQFF
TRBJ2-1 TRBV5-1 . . TGCGCCAGCAGCCATAGCGGTTACAATGAGCAGTTCTTC CASSHSGYNEQFF
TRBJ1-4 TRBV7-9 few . TGTGCCAGCAGCTTCGACGGAGAGGGTAATGAAAAACTGTTTTTT CASSFDGEGNEKLFF